This T cell receptor (beta chain) originates from a study of T-cell reconstitution after alpha-beta-depleted transplantation in children. About this clonotype: Its specificity is unknown.

General observations from the study: Where alpha-beta T cells came from about two months after transplant was reportedly several hundred expanded graft clones. At the one-year point after transplant, T-cell counts and TCRbeta diversity were found to come mostly from T cells that had been newly produced.

Germline CDR1 SEHNR, CDR2 FQNEAQ (reference sequence). The CDR3 covers 15 residues. V was pared by 2 bases and J by 4 bases, with 3 bases of the junction left unmatched. During its preparation, the TCRbeta library received unique molecular identifiers. Via MiXCR, TCRdb re-called the PCR reads, giving one row per CDR3 protein. The table records about 980,000 distinct CDR3 sequences, about 29% of them present only once. This specimen consisted of PBMCs, mostly from graft donor cells, obtained 360 days after TCRalphabeta/CD19-depleted stem cell transplant. V usage is TRBV7-9 and J usage is TRBJ2-3; 10 bases map to TRBD1. The TCR was taken from a boy under two years old who had a stem cell transplant for SCID, so the T cells may come from the graft donor. CDR3: CASSLLTGGADTQYF. CDR3 DNA sequence: TGTGCCAGCAGCTTATTGACAGGGGGCGCAGATACGCAGTATTTT. The complete variable domain, with remaining parts taken from reference TRBV7-9 and TRBJ2-3, reads DTGVSQNPRHKITKRGQNVTFRCDPISEHNRLYWYRQTLGQGPEFLTYFQNEAQLEKSRLLSDRFSAERPKGSFSTLEIQRTEQGDSAMYLCASSLLTGGADTQYFGPGTRLTVL.